The source of this TCR beta chain is a study of T-cell reconstitution after alpha-beta-depleted transplantation in children. The V gene lost 12 bases and the J gene lost 8 bases, with 15 bases spanning the gap. Germline V CDR1 and CDR2: KGHDR, SFDVKD. The CDR3 totals 11 residues. Unique molecular identifiers were incorporated during preparation of the TCRbeta library. TCRdb reanalysed the PCR reads using MiXCR and keeps one entry per CDR3 protein. Of about 72,000 distinct CDR3 sequences listed, more than 5.5% were seen once; the top ten hold about 2.3%. This clonotype was found many times. The sequence was obtained from a human donor who donated a stem cell graft to a child with acute lymphoblastic leukemia. The sequenced sample was PBMCs from the stem cell graft donor, obtained from the stem cell graft. The chain uses TRBV24-1 and TRBJ1-2; no firm D call. CDR3 sequence reads: CAPPEGEGYTF. The CDR3 DNA reads as TGTGCCCCCCCGGAGGGTGAAGGCTACACCTTC.